One sample yielded the 6 T cell receptor beta chains listed below, sequenced in a study of shared clonotypes between healthy human individuals. TCRdb keeps only in-frame clones here, not all; method: immunoSEQ multiplex PCR. Of over a million clones listed, approximately 80% were seen once; the top ten hold 0.61%. Source material: memory CD4+ T cells from PBMCs. Documented subset: CD45RA-negative fraction. The receptors shown here come from a man aged 18 to 30 in good health. Some clones in this sample may be carry-over from other donors' samples.

The chain employs TRBV5-6 and TRBJ1-6, with a tentative D call TRBD1 (6 bases). The length of the CDR3 is 13 residues. CDR1 and CDR2 (germline): SGHDT, YYEEEE. The ends were cut back, 2 bases at V and 9 bases at J, with 9 bases in the middle. As DNA, the CDR3 is TGTGCCAGCAGCTTCGGCAGGGGTTCACCCCTCCACTTT. Encoded protein: CASSFGRGSPLHF.

The chain joins TRBV28 to TRBJ1-1; D is unresolved. Germline CDR1 is MDHEN and CDR2 is SYDVKM. V was cut by 4 bases and J by 6 bases, with 18 bases left in between. CDR3 length: 15 residues. This chain's CDR3 is CASSSSSEGRAEAFF. The CDR3 region has the DNA TGTGCCAGCAGTTCCTCGAGCGAAGGGAGGGCTGAAGCTTTCTTT. The whole variable domain, remainder taken from reference TRBV28 and TRBJ1-1, is DVKVTQSSRYLVKRTGEKVFLECVQDMDHENMFWYRQDPGLGLRLIYFSYDVKMKEKGDIPEGYSVSREKKERFSLILESASTNQTSMYLCASSSSSEGRAEAFFGQGTRLTVV.

This clone has just a few counts. The V gene is TRBV14, the J gene TRBJ1-5, with D perhaps matching TRBD1 (5 bases). CDR3 length: 13 residues. The germline gives CDR1 SGHDN, CDR2 FVKESK. Trimming removed 3 bases from V and 5 bases from J, with 8 bases in between. In DNA form, the CDR3 reads TGTGCCAGCAGCCAGGGGGAGGATCAGCCCCAGCATTTT. It translates to CASSQGEDQPQHF.

This clone appeared once. This chain connects TRBV18 to TRBJ2-7; the match to TRBD1 covers 9 bases. Looked up from germline, CDR1 is KGHSH and CDR2 is LQKENI. The junction had 10 bases not matched to a gene; V was cut back by 4 bases and J by 6 bases. There are 15 residues in the CDR3. CDR3 in amino acids: CASSQNRDRVGEQYF. The DNA of the CDR3 is TGTGCCAGCTCACAGAACCGGGACAGGGTTGGCGAGCAGTACTTC.

This clone was recorded at least ten times. The chain is built from TRBV7-2 and TRBJ1-1; weak D call: TRBD1 (5 bases). This CDR3 contains 14 residues. The germline gives CDR1 SGHTA, CDR2 FQGNSA. V was clipped by 4 bases and J by 5 bases, with 14 bases between them. The CDR3 here is CASSSRWGETEAFF. CDR3 in DNA: TGTGCCAGCAGCTCAAGGTGGGGGGAGACTGAAGCTTTCTTT.

CDR3 sequence (DNA): TGTGCCAGCGGCGGTAACAGGGGTAGCAATCAGCCCCAGCATTTT. This codes for CASGGNRGSNQPQHF. The chain couples TRBV28 to TRBJ1-5; TRBD1 agrees at 7 bases. With V trimmed by 8 bases and J by 0 bases, 7 bases remained unmatched. This CDR3 is 15 amino acids long. From germline, CDR1 is MDHEN and CDR2 SYDVKM.